This TCR beta chain was captured in a study of OX40 agonist ivuxolimab in advanced cancers. Study-level background: Six ivuxolimab dose levels, 0.01 to 10 mg/kg, were given intravenously every 2 weeks.

Here immunoSEQ multiplex PCR was the method, and the copy in TCRdb shows in-frame clones only, minus some. The table records more than 15,000 clones, about 86% of them present only once. Study outcomes and limitations: Expanded clones belonging to CD8+ T cells outnumbered, on average, those of CD4+.

To note about this clone: The target antigen is unknown.

Germline V CDR1 and CDR2: SGDLS, YYNGEE. This CDR3 spans 15 amino acids. Trimming removed 4 bases from V and 8 bases from J, with 19 bases in between. Autoimmune disease history or systemic immunosuppression led to patients being barred. This chain links TRBV9 with TRBJ1-3; D may be TRBD1 (5 bases). Here the sequenced sample was CD4+ or CD8+ T cells sorted from blood, taken in a trial of the OX40 agonist ivuxolimab. This sequence was found in an adult with an advanced solid tumor such as melanoma, head and neck, liver or kidney cancer. The CDR3 bases are TGTGCCAGCAGCTTCGGGACCGTCAAGACGGACACCATATATTTT. Its translation is CASSFGTVKTDTIYF.